The present entry profiles one T cell receptor (beta chain) with its context. This record comes from a study of T-cell reconstitution after alpha-beta-depleted transplantation in children. Germline V lookup: CDR1 MNHNS, CDR2 SASEGT. This CDR3 has 15 amino acids. V was clipped by 6 bases and J by 8 bases, with 17 bases between them. Unique molecular identifiers were incorporated into the prepared TCRbeta library. TCRdb re-analysed the PCR reads in MiXCR, keeping a single row per CDR3 protein. Here the sample spans roughly 50,000 distinct CDR3 sequences, 35% to 55% being singletons. The clonotype was recovered from a male patient between 10 and 17 years old who had a stem cell transplant for acute lymphoblastic leukemia, so the T cells may come from the graft donor. The source was PBMCs, mostly from graft donor cells, collected 360 days after TCRalphabeta/CD19-depleted stem cell transplant. This rearrangement joins TRBV6-1 to TRBJ1-6, with a weak D call TRBD1 (5 bases). The CDR3 bases are TGTGCCAGCAGACGGATCGGGGGAGGCGATTCACCCCTCCACTTT. It codes for CASRRIGGGDSPLHF.